This TCR beta chain was sequenced during a study of OX40 agonist ivuxolimab in advanced cancers. The CDR3 consists of 16 residues. Per germline, CDR1 MNHEY and CDR2 SVGAGI. J gave up 4 bases and V 0 bases, and 6 bases lay outside the gene matches. Assay used: immunoSEQ multiplex PCR; TCRdb lists only in-frame clones, some missing. The sample shows roughly 65,000 clones, about nine tenths of them seen only once. For this clone: Distinct nucleotide sequences in the sample also encode this CDR3.

The chain combines TRBV6-5 with TRBJ2-7; TRBD1 aligns across 10 bases. The receptor was derived from an adult with an advanced solid tumor such as melanoma, head and neck, liver or kidney cancer. The sequencing used CD4+ or CD8+ T cells sorted from blood, collected in a trial of the OX40 agonist ivuxolimab. CDR3 loop: CASSYSLGQGSYEQYF. In nucleotides, the CDR3 is TGTGCCAGCAGTTACTCTCTGGGACAGGGGAGTTACGAGCAGTACTTC.